This T cell receptor beta chain was recovered during a study of OX40 agonist ivuxolimab in advanced cancers. Regarding the study in general: Ivuxolimab, which targeted the costimulatory receptor OX40 (CD134), was an agonistic, fully human IgG2 monoclonal antibody. Of the roughly 51 dose-escalation patients, hepatocellular carcinoma was present in about 20, melanoma in around 15, renal cell carcinoma in 9 and head and neck cancer in 9. The point of sequencing TCRbeta in the periphery was to test whether ivuxolimab changed TCR sequence diversity and drove clonal T-cell expansion. Partial responses were achieved by three dose-escalation patients, of whom one had hepatocellular carcinoma and two had cutaneous melanoma. The paper describes the monotherapy dose-escalation part (N ≈ 49 patients) of the phase I trial of ivuxolimab. Prior anti-PD-1, anti-PD-L1 or anti-CTLA-4 therapy was permitted, and 35% to 40% of dose-escalation patients had received checkpoint inhibitors. Intravenous ivuxolimab was administered to patients every 2 weeks at six dose levels: 0.01, 0.1, 0.3, 1.5, 3 and 10 mg/kg. In the dose-escalation cohort, 65% to 90% of patients were male, and the mean age was approximately 60 years, with a range of roughly 23 to 85. Broad study findings and their caveats: Low levels of normalized T-cell clonal expansion were also seen in some nonresponding patients. The antigen specificity of the peripheral T cells that underwent clonal expansion was not determined. At doses of 0.1 to 3.0 mg/kg, clonal expansion of both CD4+ and CD8+ blood T cells was observed from baseline to week 6. After ivuxolimab, CD8+ T cells had more expanded clones than CD4+ T cells on average. In the 0.1-3.0 mg/kg groups, partial responders were among the patients with the lowest normalized peripheral clonal expansion, particularly in CD8+ T cells.

Based on the germline V gene (reference sequence), the CDR1 and CDR2 sequences are GTSNPN and SVGIG. The CDR3 spans 13 residues, from the cysteine through the phenylalanine. The sequence is cut down to CDR3 DNA, 39 bases in frame from base 1. Trimming costs V 3 bases and J 3 bases, and their ends lie 11 bases apart. To sequence the TCRbeta CDR3 region, genomic DNA was isolated from the sorted cells. The immunoSEQ Assay was used to sequence the TCRbeta CDR3 regions. TCRdb holds this immuneACCESS table with in-frame rearrangements only. Some clones are missing; in checked studies, unresolved V genes explain under half, and the rest has no known cause. This sample is represented by 30,000 to 40,000 clones; approximately 79% of them were singletons. The top ten clones comprise 13% to 15% of the sample. The trial excluded patients who had a history of autoimmune disease or who were on systemic immunosuppression. Peripheral blood for TCR sequencing was collected from all dose cohorts at baseline, on cycle 4 day 1, and on cycle 7 day 1. Samples came from an open-label, multicenter, first-in-human phase I dose-escalation trial of ivuxolimab. Adults with locally advanced or metastatic head and neck squamous cell, hepatocellular, melanoma or renal cell carcinoma were enrolled in the trial. Before TCR sequencing, CD4+ T cells and CD8+ T cells were sorted from peripheral blood as separate populations.

This clone is considered large (0.1 to 1%). Its binding antigen is unknown. No base quality information exists; no much larger clone differs at one position. The sample in question was CD4+ or CD8+ T cells sorted from blood, obtained in a trial of the OX40 agonist ivuxolimab. The sequence is built from TRBV30 and TRBJ1-1, with TRBD1 as a weak D call on 5 bases. This clonotype was obtained from an adult with an advanced solid tumor such as melanoma, head and neck, liver or kidney cancer. At the DNA level, the sequence is TGTGCCTGGAGGGTAAAGGGACACACTGAAGCTTTCTTT. Its amino acids are CAWRVKGHTEAFF.